Listed below are T cell receptor beta chains from one sample, sequenced in a study of cytomegalovirus exposure and HLA in healthy donors. The assay was immunoSEQ multiplex PCR, and TCRdb's table has in-frame clones only and misses some. The sample lists 150,000 to 200,000 clones, 75% to 90% occurring once. The sequenced sample consisted of PBMCs. These receptors all come from a woman in her forties or fifties in good health and CMV-seropositive. CDR3s include the opening cysteine and the closing phenylalanine or tryptophan. The D gene is left open where the match is weak. Not all rows give a size; the values are once, few, many and, for expanded clones, a class.

TRBV19	TRBJ1-2	TRBD1	.	CASNAGTGGIYYGYTF	TGTGCCAGTAACGCCGGGACAGGGGGCATATACTATGGCTACACCTTC
TRBV4-3	TRBJ1-1	TRBD1	.	CASSQVQGMYTEAFF	TGCGCCAGCAGCCAAGTACAGGGGATGTACACTGAAGCTTTCTTT
TRBV18	TRBJ2-2	.	once	CASSPQRFTGELFF	TGTGCCAGCTCACCCCAGCGGTTCACCGGGGAGCTGTTTTTT
TRBV6-1	TRBJ2-1	TRBD2	once	CASTPGGGEQFF	TGTGCCAGCACCCCCGGGGGGGGTGAGCAGTTCTTC
TRBV7-9	TRBJ2-7	.	few	CASSLSTGSYEQYF	TGTGCCAGCAGCTTATCCACAGGGTCCTACGAGCAGTACTTC
TRBV9	TRBJ1-1	.	.	CASSATVMNTEAFF	TGTGCCAGCAGCGCGACAGTCATGAACACTGAAGCTTTCTTT
TRBV5-1	TRBJ2-3	TRBD2	.	CASRELAGGITDTQYF	TGCGCCAGCAGAGAACTAGCGGGGGGGATCACAGATACGCAGTATTTT
TRBV2	TRBJ2-4	.	.	CASSGTSPRGAKNIQYF	TGTGCCAGCAGTGGGACGTCACCCCGGGGGGCCAAAAACATTCAGTACTTC
TRBV27	TRBJ2-7	.	.	CASSLSTGYYEQYF	TGTGCCAGCAGTTTATCCACAGGATACTACGAGCAGTACTTC
TRBV5-1	TRBJ2-2	.	.	CASSLAEAVTGELFF	TGCGCCAGCAGCTTGGCCGAAGCGGTCACCGGGGAGCTGTTTTTT
TRBV7-2	TRBJ2-7	.	few	CASSSRGRGGDEQYF	TGTGCCAGCAGCTCGAGAGGAAGGGGGGGCGACGAGCAGTACTTC
TRBV10-3	TRBJ2-3	TRBD1	.	CATLDRGQFDTQYF	TGTGCCACGCTGGACAGGGGGCAATTCGATACGCAGTATTTT
TRBV5-1	TRBJ2-1	TRBD1	once	CASRLKGQGARYPNEQFF	TGCGCCAGCAGGTTAAAGGGACAGGGGGCGCGTTATCCCAATGAGCAGTTCTTC
TRBV30	TRBJ2-5	.	.	CAWKKPGSEGETQYF	TGTGCCTGGAAAAAACCGGGCTCCGAGGGAGAGACCCAGTACTTC
TRBV9	TRBJ2-7	.	.	CASSSLRRVSYEQYF	TGTGCCAGCAGCTCCCTCCGCAGGGTCTCCTACGAGCAGTACTTC
TRBV6-1	TRBJ2-7	.	.	CASSPTASYEQYF	TGTGCCAGCAGCCCGACAGCCTCCTACGAGCAGTACTTC
TRBV5-4	TRBJ2-7	.	.	CASSLTDSVTYEQYF	TGTGCCAGCAGCTTGACGGACAGCGTTACCTACGAGCAGTACTTC
TRBV11-2	TRBJ1-2	TRBD1	.	CASSQRQGGNYGYTF	TGTGCCAGCAGCCAACGACAGGGGGGGAACTATGGCTACACCTTC